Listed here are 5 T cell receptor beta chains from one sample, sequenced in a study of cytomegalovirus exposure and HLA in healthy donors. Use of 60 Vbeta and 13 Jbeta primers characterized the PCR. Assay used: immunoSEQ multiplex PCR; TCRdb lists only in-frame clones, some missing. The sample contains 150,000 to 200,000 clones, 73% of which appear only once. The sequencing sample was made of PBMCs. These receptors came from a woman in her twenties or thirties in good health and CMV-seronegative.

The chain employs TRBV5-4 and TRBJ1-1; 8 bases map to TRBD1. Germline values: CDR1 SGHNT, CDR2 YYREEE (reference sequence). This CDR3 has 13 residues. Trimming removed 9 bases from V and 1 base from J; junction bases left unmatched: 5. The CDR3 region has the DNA TGTGCCATCCCGGACAGGGCGAACACTGAAGCTTTCTTT. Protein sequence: CAIPDRANTEAFF. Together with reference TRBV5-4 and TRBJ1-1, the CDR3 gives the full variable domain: ETGVTQSPTHLIKTRGQQVTLRCSSQSGHNTVSWYQQALGQGPQFIFQYYREEENGRGNFPPRFSGLQFPNYSSELNVNALELDDSALYLCAIPDRANTEAFFGQGTRLTVV.

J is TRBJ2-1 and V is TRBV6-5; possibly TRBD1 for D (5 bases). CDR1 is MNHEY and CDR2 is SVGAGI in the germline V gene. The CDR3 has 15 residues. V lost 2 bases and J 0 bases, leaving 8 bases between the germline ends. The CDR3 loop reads CASSYQGSSYNEQFF. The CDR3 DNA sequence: TGTGCCAGCAGTTACCAGGGTAGCTCCTACAATGAGCAGTTCTTC.

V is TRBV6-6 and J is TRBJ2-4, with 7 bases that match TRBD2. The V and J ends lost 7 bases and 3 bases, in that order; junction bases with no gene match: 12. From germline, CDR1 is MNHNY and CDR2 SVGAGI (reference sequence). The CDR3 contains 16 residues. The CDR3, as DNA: TGTGCCAGCACCCCAACGGGAGGTCACTACAAAAACATTCAGTACTTC. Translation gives CASTPTGGHYKNIQYF.

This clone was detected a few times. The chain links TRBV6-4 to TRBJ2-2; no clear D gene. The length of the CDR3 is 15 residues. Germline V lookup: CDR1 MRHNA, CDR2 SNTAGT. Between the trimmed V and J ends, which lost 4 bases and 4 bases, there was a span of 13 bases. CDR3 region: CASSAASHLTGELFF. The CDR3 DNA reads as TGTGCCAGCAGTGCCGCGTCGCACCTCACCGGGGAGCTGTTTTTT.

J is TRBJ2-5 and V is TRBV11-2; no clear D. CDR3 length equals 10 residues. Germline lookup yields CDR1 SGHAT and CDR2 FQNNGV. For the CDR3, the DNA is TGTCTAGGTTGGCTCGAGACCCAGTACTTC. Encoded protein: CLGWLETQYF.